These 14 T cell receptor beta chains share one sample of origin, sequenced in a study of blood T cell repertoires in COVID-19. Sequencing was performed with immunoSEQ multiplex PCR; in TCRdb, only in-frame clones are kept and a portion is missing. The data contain roughly 190,000 clones, 76% of them singletons. Material: peripheral blood. The source is a woman between 45 and 60 years old with active or convalescent COVID-19.

This clone was seen a few times. The rearrangement links TRBV4-2 to TRBJ2-1; TRBD2 agrees at 13 bases. V was clipped by 0 bases and J by 4 bases; unmatched bases: 12. Germline CDR1 is LGHNA and CDR2 is YNFKEQ. CDR3 size: 20 residues. This CDR3 reads CASSQDGLAGDLGGYNEQFF. In DNA, the CDR3 is TGTGCCAGCAGCCAAGATGGACTAGCGGGAGACTTGGGGGGATACAATGAGCAGTTCTTC.

The chain has TRBV11-2 and TRBJ2-1; 7 bases align to TRBD1. Germline V gene lookup returns CDR1 SGHAT and CDR2 FQNNGV. The CDR3 is 16 amino acids. With V trimmed by 4 bases and J by 10 bases, 16 bases remained unmatched. The CDR3, as DNA: TGTGCCAGCAGCTCAGGCCCGGCTACAGGGGACGCGGAGCAGTTCTTC. This sequence encodes CASSSGPATGDAEQFF.

The gene calls are TRBV2 and TRBJ1-1; 7 positions agree with TRBD1. CDR3 size: 18 residues. V was clipped by 0 bases and J by 4 bases; unmatched bases: 14. Germline CDR1 reads SNHLY; CDR2 reads FYNNEI. CDR3 DNA: TGTGCCAGCAGTGAAGCGTGGCAGGGGGAGCTAGGAATCACTGAAGCTTTCTTT. As protein: CASSEAWQGELGITEAFF.

This rearrangement joins TRBV7-9 to TRBJ2-3; 12 bases fit TRBD1. The V gene's germline CDR1 is SEHNR and CDR2 FQNEAQ (reference sequence). The V and J ends lost 5 bases and 5 bases, in that order; junction bases with no gene match: 8. The CDR3 is 16 amino acids. The CDR3 is CASSPPGTGGQDTQYF. Here the CDR3 DNA reads TGTGCCAGCAGCCCGCCCGGGACAGGGGGCCAAGATACGCAGTATTTT.

This sequence joins TRBV29-1 and TRBJ1-2; 8 bases match TRBD1. The V segment lost 7 bases and the J segment 5 bases; nucleotides outside the gene matches: 6. This CDR3 is built from 12 residues. From germline, CDR1 is SQVTM and CDR2 ANQGSEA. The CDR3 sequence: CSAQGAEYGYTF. The CDR3 DNA reads as TGCAGCGCCCAGGGGGCGGAGTATGGCTACACCTTC.

This clone occurred a few times. The chain employs TRBV30 and TRBJ2-3; TRBD1 agrees at 9 bases. With 8 bases clipped from V and 0 bases from J, the junction kept 6 bases outside the gene matches. Germline CDR1 reads GTSNPN; CDR2 reads SVGIG (reference sequence). This CDR3 has 14 amino acids. CDR3: CATTGGLSTDTQYF. CDR3 in DNA: TGTGCCACGACAGGGGGGTTGAGCACAGATACGCAGTATTTT. Variable domain in full (rest from reference TRBV30 and TRBJ2-3): SQTIHQWPATLVQPVGSPLSLECTVEGTSNPNLYWYRQAAGRGLQLLFYSVGIGQISSEVPQNLSASRPQDRQFILSSKKLLLSDSGFYLCATTGGLSTDTQYFGPGTRLTVL.

The table lists this clone with a few counts. The J gene is TRBJ2-2, the V gene TRBV7-8, with a tentative D call TRBD2 (5 bases). Germline values: CDR1 SGHVS, CDR2 FQNEAQ. Trimming took 0 bases from V and 3 from J, leaving 5 bases between them. The CDR3 covers 14 residues. CDR3 amino acids: CASSLAGDTGELFF. CDR3 DNA: TGTGCCAGCAGCTTAGCGGGAGACACCGGGGAGCTGTTTTTT.

The rearrangement joins TRBV30 to TRBJ1-1, with a possible D match to TRBD1 (6 bases). CDR1 is GTSNPN and CDR2 is SVGIG in the germline V gene (reference sequence). This CDR3 is built from 10 residues. Trimming pared 4 bases from V and 8 bases from J, leaving 8 bases between. CDR3 in amino acids: CAWKGVEAFF. In nucleotides, the CDR3 is TGTGCCTGGAAGGGGGTGGAAGCTTTCTTT.

The gene calls are TRBV19 and TRBJ1-3; maybe TRBD1 (5 bases). CDR3 size: 16 residues. Germline V gene data show CDR1 as LNHDA and CDR2 as SQIVND (reference sequence). V lost 5 bases and J lost 4, with 18 bases in between. CDR3 nucleotides: TGTGCCAGTAGTGCTTCTTCCGGGACTAAAGGAAACACCATATATTTT. Protein product: CASSASSGTKGNTIYF.

CDR3 in DNA: TGTGCCAGCAGTGATCCGGGGGGCAAGGACACTGAAGCTTTCTTT. Translation: CASSDPGGKDTEAFF. The chain combines TRBV6-2 or TRBV6-3 with TRBJ1-1; possibly TRBD1 for D (6 bases). The V end lost 5 bases, the J end lost 3 bases, and 16 bases lay between the germline ends. This CDR3 spans 15 amino acids. The germline CDR1 and CDR2 sequences are MNHEY and SVGEGT.

The V gene is TRBV6-2 or TRBV6-3, the J gene TRBJ2-2; 11 bases agree with TRBD2. Trimming at V came to 6 bases and at J to 7 bases, leaving 10 bases not matched to a gene. The CDR3 sequence is 16 residues long. The germline gives CDR1 MNHEY, CDR2 SVGEGT. This CDR3 is CASSQLLAGAIGELFF. The CDR3, as DNA: TGTGCCAGCAGCCAACTACTAGCGGGAGCGATCGGGGAGCTGTTTTTT.

This chain joins TRBV3-1 (or the pseudogene TRBV3-2) and TRBJ2-5; maybe TRBD2 (5 bases). Trimming took 2 bases from V and 5 from J, leaving 12 bases between them. The CDR3 has 14 amino acids. Per germline, CDR1 LGHDT and CDR2 YNNKEL (reference sequence). The CDR3 loop reads CASSQRGGSETQYF. The CDR3 bases are TGTGCCAGCAGCCAAAGAGGCGGGTCGGAGACCCAGTACTTC.

The gene calls are TRBV11-2 and TRBJ2-7; TRBD1 matches at 9 bases. The V and J ends lost 4 bases and 2 bases, in that order; junction bases with no gene match: 3. Germline CDR1 and CDR2: SGHAT and FQNNGV. This CDR3 is 14 amino acids long. CDR3 DNA sequence: TGTGCCAGCAGCTGGGACAGGGAAGCCTACGAGCAGTACTTC. Translated: CASSWDREAYEQYF.

The chain uses TRBV20-1 and TRBJ1-2, with a possible D match to TRBD1 (6 bases). The germline V gene encodes CDR1 DFQATT and CDR2 SNEGSKA (reference sequence). Trimming took off 5 bases at V and 5 bases at J, with 9 bases between the two ends. The CDR3 is 11 residues long. The CDR3 nucleotides are TGCAGTGCTCGGGACAATTATGGCTACACCTTC. Translated: CSARDNYGYTF.